The clone carrying this T cell receptor (beta chain) appeared many times. Its antigen remains unknown. The sample belongs to a study of human T cells and chemical hapten exposure. The wider study: Each patient's scalp received weekly diphenylcyclopropenone throughout the roughly 25-week study.

Each CDR3 protein gets one entry after TCRdb re-called the RACE reads with MiXCR. The repertoire holds around 75,000 distinct CDR3 sequences, with 12% as singletons. The time point denotes: patch test 1, 2 weeks after DPC sensitization. The treatment: therapeutic diphenylcyclopropenone sensitization with weekly scalp DPC. Blood collection took place prior to placing each patch test. Notes on the study in general: Expanded TCRs were compared with controls, and the expanded TCRs formed significantly more large CDR3 similarity clusters.

V gave up 3 bases and J gave up 0 bases, with 9 bases separating them. The CDR3 is 14 amino acids. CDR1 is SGHRS and CDR2 is YFSETQ in the germline V gene. Sequences were derived from whole blood, sampled in connection with sensitization to the hapten diphenylcyclopropenone (DPC). This chain joins TRBV5-1 and TRBJ1-1; D gene uncertain. This TCR was sampled from a woman aged 60-75 years with alopecia areata. Some clones in this sample may be carry-over from other donors' samples. The CDR3 region has the DNA TGCGCCAGCAGCTCAAGTTACTTGAACACTGAAGCTTTCTTT. Translating gives CASSSSYLNTEAFF.